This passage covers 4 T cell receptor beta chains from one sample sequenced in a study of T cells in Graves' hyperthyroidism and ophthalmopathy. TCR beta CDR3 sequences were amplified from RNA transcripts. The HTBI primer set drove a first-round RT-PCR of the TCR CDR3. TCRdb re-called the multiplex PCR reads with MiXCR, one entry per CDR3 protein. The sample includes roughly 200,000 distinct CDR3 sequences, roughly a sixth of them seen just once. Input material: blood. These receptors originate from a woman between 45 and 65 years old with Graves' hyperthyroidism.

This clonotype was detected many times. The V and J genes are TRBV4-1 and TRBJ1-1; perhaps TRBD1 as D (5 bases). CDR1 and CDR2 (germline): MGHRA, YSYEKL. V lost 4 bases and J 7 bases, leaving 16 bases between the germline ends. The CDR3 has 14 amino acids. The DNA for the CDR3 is TGCGCCAGCAGCCGAGAGACAGCTGACGGTGAAGCTTTCTTT. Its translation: CASSRETADGEAFF.

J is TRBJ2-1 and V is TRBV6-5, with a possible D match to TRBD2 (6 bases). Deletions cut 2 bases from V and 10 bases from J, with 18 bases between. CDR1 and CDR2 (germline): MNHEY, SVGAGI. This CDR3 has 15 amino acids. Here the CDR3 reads CASSYEDYLKGEQFF. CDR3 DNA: TGTGCCAGCAGTTACGAGGACTACCTCAAAGGCGAGCAGTTCTTC.

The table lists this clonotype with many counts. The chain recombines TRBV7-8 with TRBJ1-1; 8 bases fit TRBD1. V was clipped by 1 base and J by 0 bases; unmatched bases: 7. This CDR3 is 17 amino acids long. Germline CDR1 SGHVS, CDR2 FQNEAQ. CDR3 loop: CASSLGPTGALNTEAFF. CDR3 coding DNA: TGTGCCAGCAGCTTAGGCCCGACAGGGGCTTTGAACACTGAAGCTTTCTTT.

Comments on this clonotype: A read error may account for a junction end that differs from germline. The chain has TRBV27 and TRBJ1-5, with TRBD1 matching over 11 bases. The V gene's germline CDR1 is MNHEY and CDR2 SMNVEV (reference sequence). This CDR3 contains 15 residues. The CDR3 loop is CAGSQGTGGFQPQHF. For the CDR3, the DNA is TGTGCCGGCAGTCAGGGGACAGGGGGTTTTCAGCCCCAGCATTTT.